Presented here are 28 T cell receptor beta chains from one specimen sequenced in a study of T-cell reconstitution after alpha-beta-depleted transplantation in children. The TCRbeta library was prepared with unique molecular identifiers. A single record per CDR3 protein comes from TCRdb applying MiXCR to the PCR reads. The sample consists of some 490,000 distinct CDR3 sequences, about an eighth of them appearing once. This specimen consisted of PBMCs from the stem cell graft donor, obtained from the stem cell graft. The source is a human donor who donated a stem cell graft to a child with combined immunodeficiency.

This clonotype was found a few times. The chain couples TRBV20-1 to TRBJ2-1; 7 bases line up with TRBD2. The CDR3 contains 14 residues. The V and J ends lost 5 bases and 3 bases, in that order; junction bases with no gene match: 7. The V gene's germline CDR1 is DFQATT and CDR2 SNEGSKA (reference sequence). The CDR3: CSAYLAGDYNEQFF. The CDR3 DNA reads TGCAGTGCTTACTTGGCGGGGGACTACAATGAGCAGTTCTTC.

The chain links TRBV9 to TRBJ2-1; D is perhaps TRBD2 (7 bases). CDR1 is SGDLS, CDR2 YYNGEE, per germline. The CDR3 sequence is 17 residues long. Between the trimmed V and J ends, which lost 4 bases and 9 bases, there was a span of 26 bases. The CDR3 DNA sequence: TGTGCCAGCAGCCATGATAATAGCGGAAGGAGGGGGGGTGAGCAGTTCTTC. Translated: CASSHDNSGRRGGEQFF.

This clonotype was recorded many times. J is TRBJ2-6 and V is TRBV27, with 7 nucleotides matching TRBD1. This CDR3 is 15 amino acids long. With 6 bases clipped from V and 4 bases from J, the junction kept 6 bases outside the gene matches. The germline gives CDR1 MNHEY, CDR2 SMNVEV (reference sequence). The DNA of the CDR3 is TGTGCCAGCAGACGACAGGGCTCCGGGGCCAACGTCCTGACTTTC. Translation: CASRRQGSGANVLTF.

The sample holds many counts of this clonotype. The chain uses TRBV5-5 and TRBJ2-1; D gene uncertain. Germline V lookup: CDR1 SGHKS, CDR2 YYEKEE (reference sequence). The CDR3 has 15 amino acids. Deletions cut 5 bases from V and 0 bases from J, with 12 bases between. CDR3 amino acids: CASSSRWGSYNEQFF. In DNA form, the CDR3 reads TGTGCCAGCAGTTCCCGGTGGGGCTCCTACAATGAGCAGTTCTTC.

This clonotype was counted between two and nine times. V usage is TRBV3-1 and J usage is TRBJ2-1, with D uncertain. Germline values: CDR1 LGHDT, CDR2 YNNKEL (reference sequence). The V gene lost 1 base and the J gene lost 3 bases, with 7 bases spanning the gap. The CDR3 extends over 14 amino acids. This CDR3 is CASSQAGVYNEQFF. The CDR3 DNA reads as TGTGCCAGCAGCCAAGCTGGGGTCTACAATGAGCAGTTCTTC.

This clonotype was observed a handful of times. The V call is TRBV6-2 or TRBV6-3, the J call TRBJ1-5, with D perhaps matching TRBD1 (5 bases). V lost 6 bases to trimming and J lost 2 bases, with 11 bases between them. Germline assignment: CDR1 MNHEY and CDR2 SVGEGT. CDR3 length equals 14 residues. The CDR3 sequence is CASSRQFGNQPQHF. The CDR3 DNA is TGTGCCAGCAGCCGACAGTTTGGCAATCAGCCCCAGCATTTT.

This clonotype was counted at least ten times. The chain joins TRBV12-3 or TRBV12-4 to TRBJ2-1; 10 nucleotides align to TRBD2. Germline trimming cut 2 bases from V and 8 bases from J; bases unmatched to any gene: 6. CDR3 length: 15 residues. The CDR3 DNA reads as TGTGCCAGCAGTTTAAACCCTAGCGGGGGTGATGAGCAGTTCTTC. Translated: CASSLNPSGGDEQFF.

The table lists this clonotype with many counts. The chain is built from TRBV20-1 and TRBJ2-5; a possible D gene is TRBD2 (6 bases). This CDR3 has 14 amino acids. Trimming pared 7 bases from V and 2 bases from J, leaving 17 bases between. CDR1 and CDR2 (germline): DFQATT, SNEGSKA (reference sequence). CDR3 residues: CSELMRGKQETQYF. The CDR3 DNA sequence: TGCAGTGAATTAATGCGGGGCAAACAAGAGACCCAGTACTTC.

This clonotype was seen a few times. V and J are TRBV30 and TRBJ2-3; 9 nucleotides line up with TRBD2. The CDR3 has 15 amino acids. The germline V gene has CDR1 GTSNPN and CDR2 SVGIG (reference sequence). J gave up 2 bases and V 1 base, and 4 bases lay outside the gene matches. In DNA form, the CDR3 reads TGTGCCTGGAGTGCAAGCGGGGGGCCCACAGATACGCAGTATTTT. It is translated as CAWSASGGPTDTQYF.

This sequence joins TRBV5-1 and TRBJ1-3; a weak D match, TRBD1 (5 bases). Germline CDR1 SGHRS, CDR2 YFSETQ. V dropped 0 bases and J dropped 6 bases, with 13 bases sitting between them. This CDR3 has 15 amino acids. The CDR3 DNA reads TGCGCCAGCAGCTTGGACGCAGGGTCGAAAAACACCATATATTTT. Its protein product is CASSLDAGSKNTIYF.

The chain uses TRBV7-9 and TRBJ1-2; TRBD1 might be the D (6 bases). Trimming took off 1 base at V and 4 bases at J, with 10 bases between the two ends. The CDR3 contains 14 residues. Germline loops: CDR1 SEHNR, CDR2 FQNEAQ (reference sequence). The CDR3 reads CASSLGGQSYGYTF. In DNA form, the CDR3 reads TGTGCCAGCAGCTTAGGGGGGCAGAGCTATGGCTACACCTTC.

This sequence joins TRBV7-9 and TRBJ2-7, with TRBD2 matching 10 bases. The junction had 6 bases not matched to a gene; V was cut back by 1 base and J by 9 bases. This CDR3 has 14 amino acids. The V gene's germline CDR1 is SEHNR and CDR2 FQNEAQ (reference sequence). CDR3 in amino acids: CASSLGGTSAVQYF. The DNA of the CDR3 is TGTGCCAGCAGCTTAGGTGGGACTAGCGCAGTGCAGTACTTC.

This clonotype was observed many times. V is TRBV10-3 and J is TRBJ2-3; 11 bases agree with TRBD2. Germline CDR1 ENHRY, CDR2 SYGVKD. The CDR3 totals 18 residues. V shed 3 bases, J shed 2 bases, and the junction held 10 bases outside the gene matches. In DNA form, the CDR3 reads TGTGCCATCAGTGAACTTGAGGGGACTAGCGGCATCACAGATACGCAGTATTTT. It specifies CAISELEGTSGITDTQYF.

This clonotype was counted ten times or more. This rearrangement joins TRBV11-2 to TRBJ2-3; D remains ambiguous. This CDR3 is 12 amino acids long. Trimming cost V 3 bases and J 1 base, with 2 bases left between them. Germline V gene data show CDR1 as SGHAT and CDR2 as FQNNGV. The DNA of the CDR3 is TGTGCCAGCAGCTTCGGCACAGATACGCAGTATTTT. It translates to CASSFGTDTQYF.

There are a few counts of this clonotype. The CDR3 DNA reads TGTGCCAGCAGTTTAGCAGGGGGCTTGAGCAATCAGCCCCAGCATTTT. Residues: CASSLAGGLSNQPQHF. The J gene is TRBJ1-5, the V gene TRBV12-3 or TRBV12-4; 7 nucleotides match TRBD1. Losses at the gene ends were 0 bases for V and 1 base for J; bases not matched to a gene: 3. The CDR3 totals 16 residues.

This clonotype has only a few counts. The chain links TRBV7-9 to TRBJ2-7, with D possibly matching TRBD2 (5 bases). This CDR3 region has 14 residues. Germline values: CDR1 SEHNR, CDR2 FQNEAQ (reference sequence). V was cut by 1 base and J by 7 bases, with 14 bases left in between. The CDR3 region is CASSLGGSYGEQYF. The CDR3 coding sequence is TGTGCCAGCAGCTTAGGAGGGTCCTACGGGGAGCAGTACTTC.

The rearrangement joins TRBV6-5 to TRBJ2-5, with D unclear. V lost 0 bases to trimming and J lost 1 base, with 6 bases between them. Germline V lookup: CDR1 MNHEY, CDR2 SVGAGI. CDR3 length: 14 residues. As DNA, the CDR3 is TGTGCCAGCAGTTACTCGAGGACCCAAGAGACCCAGTACTTC. This gives the protein CASSYSRTQETQYF.

DNA for the CDR3: TGTGCCAGCAGTGAATCCCCCGCGGGAAGCACAGATACGCAGTATTTT. Its translation is CASSESPAGSTDTQYF. The genes are TRBV25-1 and TRBJ2-3, with D tentatively TRBD2 (6 bases). The CDR3 totals 16 residues. Germline-derived CDR1 and CDR2 are MGHDK and SYGVNS. Trimming took 1 base from V and 0 from J, leaving 11 bases between them. Full variable domain (remainder filled in from reference TRBV25-1 and TRBJ2-3): EADIYQTPRYLVIGTGKKITLECSQTMGHDKMYWYQQDPGMELHLIHYSYGVNSTEKGDLSSESTVSRIRTEHFPLTLESARPSHTSQYLCASSESPAGSTDTQYFGPGTRLTVL.

This clonotype was seen many times. The chain links TRBV20-1 to TRBJ2-7; 8 positions match TRBD2. The CDR3 runs 16 residues. V shed 0 bases and J 3 bases; nucleotides not matched to a gene: 10. Germline assignment: CDR1 DFQATT and CDR2 SNEGSKA (reference sequence). CDR3 coding DNA: TGCAGTGCTAGAGATGGACGACCCAGCGGGAGCTACGAGCAGTACTTC. It specifies CSARDGRPSGSYEQYF.

This clonotype has only a few counts. The gene calls are TRBV5-1 and TRBJ1-4; the match to TRBD1 covers 9 bases. V lost 4 bases to trimming and J lost 2 bases; unmatched junction nucleotides: 12. Per the germline V gene, CDR1 is SGHRS and CDR2 is YFSETQ. The CDR3 runs 18 residues. CDR3 DNA sequence: TGCGCCAGCAGCATCCGTCCCGGGACAGGGCCGACTAATGAAAAACTGTTTTTT. It specifies CASSIRPGTGPTNEKLFF.

This clonotype was recorded a few times. This chain links TRBV12-3 or TRBV12-4 with TRBJ2-7, with TRBD1 identical over 7 bases. V gave up 6 bases and J gave up 5 bases; unmatched junction bases: 4. The length of the CDR3 is 12 residues. CDR3 coding DNA: TGTGCCAGCAGAGGAACAGGGGACGAGCAGTACTTC. Translating gives CASRGTGDEQYF.

A word on this clonotype: Possible read error: a much larger clone is one base away. The V call is TRBV3-1, the J call TRBJ2-2; D remains ambiguous. Germline CDR1 and CDR2: LGHDT and YNNKEL (reference sequence). With 1 base removed from V and 3 bases from J, the gap between germline ends came to 6 bases. This CDR3 has 14 residues. The CDR3 spells CASSQVPDTGELFF. CDR3 bases: TGTGCCAGCAGCCAAGTCCCCGACACCGGGGAGCTGTTTTTT. The variable domain in full, completed from reference TRBV3-1 and TRBJ2-2, reads DTAVSQTPKYLVTQMGNDKSIKCEQNLGHDTMYWYKQDSKKFLKIMFSYNNKELIINETVPNRFSPKSPDKAHLNLHINSLELGDSAVYFCASSQVPDTGELFFGEGSRLTVL.

The chain joins TRBV9 to TRBJ2-3; no firm D call. Trimming removed 0 bases from V and 6 bases from J, with 14 bases in between. Per germline, CDR1 SGDLS and CDR2 YYNGEE. The CDR3 loop spans 15 amino acids. DNA of the CDR3: TGTGCCAGCAGCGTAGGGCCCGACTTAGGGGATACGCAGTATTTT. Amino acid sequence: CASSVGPDLGDTQYF.

V and J are TRBV27 and TRBJ1-6; a weak D match, TRBD1 (6 bases). Germline CDR1 reads MNHEY; CDR2 reads SMNVEV (reference sequence). V lost 5 bases and J lost 16, with 12 bases in between. The CDR3 contains 11 residues. CDR3 in amino acids: CASSAGTKLHF. CDR3 DNA: TGTGCCAGCAGTGCCGGGACAAAACTCCACTTT.

This clonotype appeared a few times. Written as DNA, the CDR3 is TGTGCCAGCAGTTTATCTTCCTGGGGGGCGGACAATGAGCAGTTCTTC. Protein sequence: CASSLSSWGADNEQFF. The chain is built from TRBV27 and TRBJ2-1, with D possibly called TRBD1 or TRBD2 (6 bases each). This CDR3 comprises 16 residues. Trimming removed 0 bases from V and 5 bases from J, with 14 bases in between. Germline assignment: CDR1 MNHEY and CDR2 SMNVEV (reference sequence).

The V call is TRBV28, the J call TRBJ2-7, with D possibly TRBD1 on 5 matching bases. V lost 7 bases to trimming and J lost 4 bases, with 5 bases between them. Germline CDR1 MDHEN, CDR2 SYDVKM. The CDR3 is made up of 10 amino acids. For the CDR3, the DNA is TGTGCCAGCAAGGGGTACGAGCAGTACTTC. As protein: CASKGYEQYF.

This chain links TRBV9 with TRBJ2-5; D is unresolved. Germline CDR1 SGDLS, CDR2 YYNGEE. V was pared by 3 bases and J by 4 bases, with 10 bases between. This CDR3 has 13 amino acids. CDR3 loop: CASSEPGGETQYF. CDR3 DNA sequence: TGTGCCAGCAGCGAGCCAGGTGGAGAGACCCAGTACTTC.

The V call is TRBV5-1, the J call TRBJ2-3, with 10 nucleotides matching TRBD2. The CDR3 length is 17 residues. V lost 3 bases and J lost 4; bases outside the gene matches: 11. Per germline, CDR1 SGHRS and CDR2 YFSETQ. CDR3 nucleotides: TGCGCCAGCAGCTCGAACTACCCTAGCGGGGGTTCAGATACGCAGTATTTT. Protein: CASSSNYPSGGSDTQYF.